The 17 T cell receptor beta chains given below trace back to one sample, sequenced in a study of PD-1 blockade in classical Hodgkin lymphoma. Here immunoSEQ multiplex PCR was the method, and the copy in TCRdb shows in-frame clones only, minus some. This sample yields about 110,000 clones, of which approximately 89% are seen a single time; under 20% belongs to the top ten. The time point here: cycle 4 day 1 (C4D1), after five to seven weeks of nivolumab. Each patient experienced a relapse that followed autologous stem cell transplantation, and brentuximab vedotin exposure varied. This material consisted of peripheral blood mononuclear cells (PBMCs), taken before the fourth cycle of nivolumab. These receptor sequences come from a human donor with classical Hodgkin lymphoma.

This chain uses TRBV10-3 with TRBJ2-7; 7 bases line up with TRBD2. Germline CDR1 reads ENHRY; CDR2 reads SYGVKD. V lost 2 bases to trimming and J lost 1 base; unmatched junction nucleotides: 5. The CDR3 length is 15 residues. In DNA form, the CDR3 reads TGTGCCATCAGTGAGCCGACTAGCCCATCCTACGAGCAGTACTTC. Its protein is CAISEPTSPSYEQYF.

This chain uses TRBV7-2 with TRBJ1-2; D possibly corresponds to TRBD1 (6 bases). V shed 3 bases and J shed 3 bases, with 14 bases lying between them. This CDR3 is built from 15 residues. Germline V CDR1 and CDR2: SGHTA, FQGNSA. Here the CDR3 reads CASSLAGGGDYGYTF. The CDR3 DNA is TGTGCCAGCAGCTTGGCCGGTGGGGGCGACTATGGCTACACCTTC.

This rearrangement joins TRBV5-1 to TRBJ1-3; tentatively, D is TRBD1 (6 bases). This CDR3 has 14 residues. Per germline, CDR1 SGHRS and CDR2 YFSETQ. The V end was cut by 2 bases, the J end by 4 bases, with 10 bases between. The CDR3 is CASSLATGGNTIYF. Written as DNA, the CDR3 is TGCGCCAGCAGCTTAGCAACAGGGGGAAACACCATATATTTT.

This chain joins TRBV19 and TRBJ2-3; 13 bases align to TRBD2. The ends lost 5 bases at V and 2 bases at J; junction bases unmatched: 7. The CDR3 spans 17 residues. Germline V CDR1 and CDR2: LNHDA, SQIVND (reference sequence). CDR3 amino acids: CASSGLGLAGITDTQYF. The CDR3 DNA follows: TGTGCCAGTAGTGGGTTGGGACTAGCGGGGATCACAGATACGCAGTATTTT.

V usage is TRBV18 and J usage is TRBJ2-3, with 7 bases aligning to TRBD2. The CDR3 spans 16 residues. The V gene's germline CDR1 is KGHSH and CDR2 LQKENI. V was pared by 4 bases and J by 2 bases, with 9 bases of the junction left unmatched. CDR3 sequence reads: CASSRESGTSTDTQYF. The DNA of the CDR3 is TGTGCCAGCTCACGGGAAAGCGGGACTTCCACAGATACGCAGTATTTT.

The chain uses TRBV6-5 and TRBJ2-1, with 8 bases that match TRBD2. CDR3 size: 15 residues. Germline lookup yields CDR1 MNHEY and CDR2 SVGAGI. V shed 8 bases, J shed 5 bases, and the junction held 11 bases outside the gene matches. The CDR3 here is CASGHGRAPNNEQFF. The CDR3 DNA reads as TGTGCCAGCGGTCACGGGAGGGCCCCCAACAATGAGCAGTTCTTC.

This clone came up once. The chain carries TRBV7-9 and TRBJ1-1; the D is unclear. The CDR3 totals 19 residues. Germline values: CDR1 SEHNR, CDR2 FQNEAQ (reference sequence). Trimming cost V 0 bases and J 1 base, with 21 bases left between them. CDR3 bases: TGTGCCAGCAGCTTAGCGCTTATCCGGAGAGGCCGTCCGAACACTGAAGCTTTCTTT. Translation gives CASSLALIRRGRPNTEAFF.

The V and J genes are TRBV6-1 and TRBJ2-7, with a tentative D call TRBD2 (5 bases). The CDR3 extends over 15 amino acids. The V gene lost 1 base and the J gene lost 4 bases, with 14 bases spanning the gap. Germline CDR1 is MNHNS and CDR2 is SASEGT. The DNA of the CDR3 is TGTGCCAGCAGTGAAGGGCTAGCTGTGACTTACGAGCAGTACTTC. This encodes CASSEGLAVTYEQYF.

The V and J genes are TRBV7-2 and TRBJ2-6; D ambiguous. V lost 5 bases to trimming and J lost 0 bases, with 14 bases between them. The germline V gene has CDR1 SGHTA and CDR2 FQGNSA. The CDR3 loop spans 17 amino acids. The CDR3: CASSDQRWGSGANVLTF. CDR3 sequence (DNA): TGTGCCAGCAGCGATCAACGGTGGGGCTCTGGGGCCAACGTCCTGACTTTC.

This clone showed up just once. The chain has TRBV11-3 and TRBJ2-1, with 8 bases aligning to TRBD1. Germline CDR1 reads SGHNT; CDR2 reads YENEEA. The V segment lost 5 bases and the J segment 4 bases; nucleotides outside the gene matches: 7. The CDR3 length is 15 residues. CDR3 bases: TGTGCCAGCAGCGCCCGGACAGGGCTTTACAATGAGCAGTTCTTC. Its protein is CASSARTGLYNEQFF.

The V call is TRBV28, the J call TRBJ1-5; D remains unclear. Looked up from germline, CDR1 is MDHEN and CDR2 is SYDVKM. Trimming removed 5 bases at V and 10 bases at J, with 9 bases between. CDR3 length: 11 amino acids. In DNA, the CDR3 is TGTGCCAGCAGTCAAAGTCCCCCCCAGCATTTT. Its translation: CASSQSPPQHF.

A single count supports this clone. V usage is TRBV7-2 and J usage is TRBJ2-2, with 8 bases aligning to TRBD1. With 6 bases clipped from V and 8 bases from J, the junction kept 14 bases outside the gene matches. CDR3 length: 16 residues. Germline V CDR1 and CDR2: SGHTA, FQGNSA. CDR3 nucleotides: TGTGCCAGCAGTCCCACCCCGGGACAGGTTTTTGGGGAGCTGTTTTTT. Amino acids: CASSPTPGQVFGELFF.

The V gene is TRBV28, the J gene TRBJ2-7; 10 bases line up with TRBD1. Germline V lookup: CDR1 MDHEN, CDR2 SYDVKM. The CDR3 runs 14 residues. With V trimmed by 7 bases and J by 2 bases, 5 bases remained unmatched. Here the CDR3 reads CASTTGQGTYEQYF. The CDR3 region has the DNA TGTGCCAGCACCACGGGACAGGGGACCTACGAGCAGTACTTC.

The chain uses TRBV27 and TRBJ2-1; 9 bases are a match to TRBD2. This CDR3 is built from 15 residues. CDR1 and CDR2 from the germline V gene are MNHEY and SMNVEV (reference sequence). The ends lost 7 bases at V and 7 bases at J; junction bases unmatched: 11. CDR3: CASNEGGRAPNEQFF. Written as DNA, the CDR3 is TGTGCCAGCAACGAGGGCGGGAGGGCCCCGAATGAGCAGTTCTTC.

The chain is built from TRBV18 and TRBJ2-7, with 11 bases lining up with TRBD2. Unmatched junction bases numbered 7, after V lost 6 bases and J lost 6 bases. Germline values: CDR1 KGHSH, CDR2 LQKENI. CDR3 length equals 14 residues. The CDR3 is CASSQGLAGSEQYF. In DNA form, the CDR3 reads TGTGCCAGCTCCCAAGGACTAGCGGGTTCCGAGCAGTACTTC.

The rearrangement joins TRBV9 to TRBJ1-4; 11 nucleotides line up with TRBD1. With 2 bases clipped from V and 5 bases from J, the junction kept 11 bases outside the gene matches. This CDR3 contains 18 residues. Germline V lookup: CDR1 SGDLS, CDR2 YYNGEE. CDR3 sequence (DNA): TGTGCCAGCAGCGTCGACCTGGGGGACAGGGGGAGAAATGAAAAACTGTTTTTT. Encoded protein: CASSVDLGDRGRNEKLFF.

The chain couples TRBV19 to TRBJ1-4, with D possibly matching TRBD1 (6 bases). The germline V and J ends were trimmed by 5 bases and 7 bases, with 14 bases remaining between them. This CDR3 spans 14 amino acids. CDR1 LNHDA and CDR2 SQIVND come from the germline V gene (reference sequence). CDR3 sequence (DNA): TGTGCCAGTAGTCAACAGGGTGTTGGTGAAAAACTGTTTTTT. Its translation is CASSQQGVGEKLFF. Full variable domain (outside the CDR3, taken from reference TRBV19 and TRBJ1-4): DGGITQSPKYLFRKEGQNVTLSCEQNLNHDAMYWYRQDPGQGLRLIYYSQIVNDFQKGDIAEGYSVSREKKESFPLTVTSAQKNPTAFYLCASSQQGVGEKLFFGSGTQLSVL.